This T cell receptor beta chain was recorded in a study of cytomegalovirus exposure and HLA in healthy donors. Findings of the study overall: In a later analysis, at a false discovery rate of 0.05, under 20,000 TCR beta sequences matched HLA alleles. An analysis done earlier found most TCR beta V segments productive about 87% or about 30% of the time.

To note about this clone: Its specificity is unknown.

With V trimmed by 5 bases and J by 1 base, 7 bases remained unmatched. The CDR3 is 15 residues long. From germline, CDR1 is SGHNT and CDR2 YENEEA. PCR was performed using 60 Vbeta and 13 Jbeta primers. TCRdb's table, derived via immunoSEQ multiplex PCR, lists solely in-frame clones and lacks some. This sample's table has tens of thousands of clones. Sequenced input: PBMCs. This clonotype originated in a female donor in good health and CMV-seropositive. This rearrangement joins TRBV11-3 to TRBJ2-7, with 8 bases identical to TRBD1. CDR3 amino acids: CASSPRTGPSYEQYF. The DNA for the CDR3 is TGTGCCAGCAGCCCTCGGACAGGGCCATCCTACGAGCAGTACTTC.